The clone carrying this TCR beta chain was counted many times. This sample is part of a study of tumor-infiltrating lymphocytes in primary liver carcinoma. As for the study in general: Patients of both sexes were 30 to 69 years old.

With a constant-region primer, TCR beta cDNA was made from around 520 ng of total RNA. Three rounds of nested multiplex PCR with slightly modified ARM-PCR produced TCR beta libraries. Each of the first two PCR rounds ran approximately 9 cycles with TRBV1-TRBV30 forward and C-beta reverse primers. TCRdb reprocessed the multiplex PCR reads via MiXCR and lists one record per CDR3 protein. This table has about 92,000 distinct CDR3 sequences, about 70% appearing once. Per germline, CDR1 SQVTM and CDR2 ANQGSEA. The CDR3 spans 14 residues. V dropped 3 bases and J dropped 5 bases, with 13 bases sitting between them. Starting material for RNA and DNA co-extraction consisted of about 20-30 mg of unsorted bulk tissue.

The chain employs TRBV29-1 and TRBJ2-2; possible D gene TRBD2, 7 bases. Sequencing was carried out using tumor-adjacent normal liver tissue. The TCR comes from a man aged 40-49 years with primary liver carcinoma and hepatitis B virus infection. The chain's CDR3 is CSVDRGARTGELFF. Written as DNA, the CDR3 is TGCAGCGTTGATCGGGGGGCGCGTACCGGGGAGCTGTTTTTT.